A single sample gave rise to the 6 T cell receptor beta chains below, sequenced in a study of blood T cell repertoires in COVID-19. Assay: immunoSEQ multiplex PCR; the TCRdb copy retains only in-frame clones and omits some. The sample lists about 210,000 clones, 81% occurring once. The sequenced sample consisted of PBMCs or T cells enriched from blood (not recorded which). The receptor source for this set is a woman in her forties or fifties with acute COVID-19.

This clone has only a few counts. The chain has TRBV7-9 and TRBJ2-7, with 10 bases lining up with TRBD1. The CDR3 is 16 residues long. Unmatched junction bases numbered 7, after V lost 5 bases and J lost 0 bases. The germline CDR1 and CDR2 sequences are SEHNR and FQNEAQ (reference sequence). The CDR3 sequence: CASSPKGQGSSYEQYF. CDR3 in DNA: TGTGCCAGCAGCCCCAAGGGACAGGGGAGCTCCTACGAGCAGTACTTC. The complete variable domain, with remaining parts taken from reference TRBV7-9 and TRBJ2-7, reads DTGVSQNPRHKITKRGQNVTFRCDPISEHNRLYWYRQTLGQGPEFLTYFQNEAQLEKSRLLSDRFSAERPKGSFSTLEIQRTEQGDSAMYLCASSPKGQGSSYEQYFGPGTRLTVT.

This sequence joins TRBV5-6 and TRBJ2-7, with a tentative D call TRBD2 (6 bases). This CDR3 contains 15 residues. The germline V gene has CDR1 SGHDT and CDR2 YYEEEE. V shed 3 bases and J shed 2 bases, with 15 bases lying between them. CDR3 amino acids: CASSSTRDFAYEQYF. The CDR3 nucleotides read TGTGCCAGCAGCTCAACCCGGGACTTTGCCTACGAGCAGTACTTC.

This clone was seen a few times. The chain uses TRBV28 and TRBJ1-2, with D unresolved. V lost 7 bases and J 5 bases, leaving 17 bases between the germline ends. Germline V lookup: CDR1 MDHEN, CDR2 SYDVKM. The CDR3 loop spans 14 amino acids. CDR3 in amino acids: CASNELWTDYGYTF. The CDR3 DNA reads TGTGCCAGCAATGAGCTGTGGACTGATTATGGCTACACCTTC.

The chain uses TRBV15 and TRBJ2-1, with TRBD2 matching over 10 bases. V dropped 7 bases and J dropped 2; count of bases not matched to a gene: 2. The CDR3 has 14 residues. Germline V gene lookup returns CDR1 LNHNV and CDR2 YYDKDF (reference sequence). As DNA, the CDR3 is TGTGCCACCAAAAGCGGGGGGGCCTACAATGAGCAGTTCTTC. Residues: CATKSGGAYNEQFF.

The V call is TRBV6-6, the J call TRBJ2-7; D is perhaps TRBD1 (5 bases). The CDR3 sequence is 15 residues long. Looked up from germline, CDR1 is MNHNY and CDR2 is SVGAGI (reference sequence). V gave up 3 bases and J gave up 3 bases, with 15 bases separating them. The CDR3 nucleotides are TGTGCCAGCAGTTATGTTGGTCAGGGTCGCTACGAGCAGTACTTC. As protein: CASSYVGQGRYEQYF.

The CDR3 coding sequence is TGTGCCACCAGGTCCCAGGGCACAGATACGCAGTATTTT. Amino acids: CATRSQGTDTQYF. The chain joins TRBV15 to TRBJ2-3; D unclear. V gave up 6 bases and J gave up 1 base, with 8 bases separating them. The CDR3 runs to 13 residues. The germline V gene encodes CDR1 LNHNV and CDR2 YYDKDF (reference sequence). The whole variable domain, filled in from reference TRBV15 and TRBJ2-3, reads DAMVIQNPRYQVTQFGKPVTLSCSQTLNHNVMYWYQQKSSQAPKLLFHYYDKDFNNEADTPDNFQSRRPNTSFCFLDIRSPGLGDTAMYLCATRSQGTDTQYFGPGTRLTVL.